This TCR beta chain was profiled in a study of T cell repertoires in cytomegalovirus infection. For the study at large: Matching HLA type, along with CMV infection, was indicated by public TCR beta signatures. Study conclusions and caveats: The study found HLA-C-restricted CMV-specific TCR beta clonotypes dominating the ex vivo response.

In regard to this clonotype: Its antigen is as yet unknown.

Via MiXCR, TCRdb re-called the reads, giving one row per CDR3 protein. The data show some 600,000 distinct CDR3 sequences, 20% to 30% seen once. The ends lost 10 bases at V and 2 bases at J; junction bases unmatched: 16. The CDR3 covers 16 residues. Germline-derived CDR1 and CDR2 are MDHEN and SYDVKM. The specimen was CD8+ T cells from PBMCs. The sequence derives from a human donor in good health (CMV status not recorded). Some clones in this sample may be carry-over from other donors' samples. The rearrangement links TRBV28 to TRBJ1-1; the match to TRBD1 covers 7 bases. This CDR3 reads CANNSKWGDRNTEAFF. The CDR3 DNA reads TGTGCCAACAACTCTAAATGGGGGGACAGAAACACTGAAGCTTTCTTT.